A selection of T cell receptor beta chains follows, all from one sample in a study of beta chain features in type 1 diabetes. This table comes from immunoSEQ multiplex PCR, and its TCRdb copy is limited to in-frame clones, with some not included. This table holds hundreds of thousands of clones, around a sixth found once. Sequenced: naive CD4+ T cells from blood. These receptors originate from a man aged 18 to 35 in good health. CDR3s include the opening cysteine and the closing phenylalanine or tryptophan. D genes are given only for firm matches. The size field is filled for only some rows; it gives once, few, many or a size class.

>NA|TRBV14|TRBJ1-2|NA
CASSREGWYGYTF
TGTGCCAGCAGCCGGGAGGGCTGGTATGGCTACACCTTC
>NA|TRBV9|TRBJ1-5|NA
CASSVASRGSSNQPQHF
TGTGCCAGCAGCGTAGCCTCCCGGGGGTCTAGCAATCAGCCCCAGCATTTT
>NA|TRBV7-6|TRBJ1-1|NA
CASSLVGERRAFF
TGTGCCAGCAGCTTAGTGGGGGAAAGGAGGGCTTTCTTT
>NA|TRBV7-9|TRBJ1-4|few
CASSLARGQGEKLFF
TGTGCCAGCAGCTTAGCGAGAGGGCAAGGTGAAAAACTGTTTTTT
>NA|TRBV27|TRBJ1-1|NA
CASSLDGGAPANTEAFF
TGTGCCAGCAGTTTGGACGGGGGCGCCCCCGCGAACACTGAAGCTTTCTTT
>TRBD1|TRBV4-2|TRBJ1-5|once
CASSQDLTGGFQPQHF
TGTGCCAGCAGCCAAGATCTGACAGGGGGCTTTCAGCCCCAGCATTTT
>NA|TRBV21-1|TRBJ2-7|NA
CASSPRRGSFLYEQYF
TGTGCCAGCAGCCCCCGGAGGGGCAGCTTCCTCTACGAGCAGTACTTC
>NA|TRBV7-2|TRBJ2-3|NA
CASSLWKDTQYF
TGTGCCAGCAGCTTATGGAAAGATACGCAGTATTTT
>NA|TRBV15|TRBJ1-2|NA
CATSRDRVGGYTF
TGTGCCACCAGCAGAGATAGGGTCGGGGGCTACACCTTC
>TRBD1|TRBV27|TRBJ1-3|NA
CASRGQGRGNTIYF
TGTGCCAGCAGGGGACAGGGGCGGGGAAACACCATATATTTT
>TRBD1|TRBV5-1|TRBJ2-7|few
CASSNDRDGYEQYF
TGCGCCAGCTCTAACGACAGGGACGGATACGAGCAGTACTTC
>NA|TRBV7-2|TRBJ2-1|NA
CASSLVGGNVYNEQFF
TGTGCCAGCAGCTTAGTTGGGGGTAATGTCTACAATGAGCAGTTCTTC
>NA|TRBV6-5|TRBJ2-1|few
CASFPAGGDYNEQFF
TGTGCCAGTTTTCCGGCAGGGGGGGACTACAATGAGCAGTTCTTC
>NA|TRBV5-4|TRBJ1-1|few
CASSPMGLNTEAFF
TGTGCCAGCAGCCCCATGGGGCTGAACACTGAAGCTTTCTTT
>NA|TRBV27|TRBJ2-3|few
CASSPQRHLTDTQYF
TGTGCCAGCAGTCCTCAGCGTCACCTCACAGATACGCAGTATTTT
>TRBD2|TRBV7-9|TRBJ2-1|NA
CASSLEGTRYNEQFF
TGTGCCAGCAGCTTAGAAGGGACTAGATACAATGAGCAGTTCTTC
>NA|TRBV28|TRBJ2-7|NA
CASSLQGHEQYF
TGTGCCAGCAGTCTCCAGGGCCACGAGCAGTACTTC
>TRBD2|TRBV5-1|TRBJ2-1|NA
CASSSTSGRALYEQFF
TGTGCCAGCAGCTCGACTAGCGGGAGGGCCCTGTATGAGCAGTTCTTC
>NA|TRBV30|TRBJ1-4|once
CALRGGESEKLFF
TGTGCCTTGAGAGGGGGGGAATCTGAAAAACTGTTTTTT
>TRBD1|TRBV5-1|TRBJ2-1|NA
CASSWGQGGGNEQFF
TGCGCCAGCAGCTGGGGACAGGGAGGGGGCAATGAGCAGTTCTTC
>TRBD1|TRBV6-6|TRBJ1-5|NA
CASTRSGQGSNQPQHF
TGTGCCAGCACCCGATCCGGACAGGGGAGCAATCAGCCCCAGCATTTT
>NA|TRBV28|TRBJ2-4|few
CASPLGAGRDIQYF
TGTGCCAGCCCATTGGGGGCAGGGCGGGACATTCAGTACTTC
>TRBD2|TRBV9|TRBJ2-2|few
CASSVASGALGTGELFF
TGTGCCAGCAGCGTAGCTAGCGGGGCTTTAGGGACCGGGGAGCTGTTTTTT
>NA|TRBV7-2|TRBJ1-1|NA
CASSAERARWNTEAFF
TGTGCCAGCAGCGCCGAAAGGGCGAGATGGAACACTGAAGCTTTCTTT
>TRBD1|TRBV7-2|TRBJ2-7|NA
CASSLEGQGPYEQYF
TGTGCCAGCAGCTTAGAGGGACAGGGGCCCTACGAGCAGTACTTC
>NA|TRBV18|TRBJ1-6|NA
CASSPPGQANSPLHF
TGTGCCAGCTCACCCCCGGGCCAGGCTAATTCACCCCTCCACTTT
>TRBD1|TRBV10-3|TRBJ1-2|NA
CAISEGQGFGYTF
TGTGCCATCAGTGAAGGACAGGGGTTTGGCTACACCTTC
>TRBD2|TRBV11-1|TRBJ2-1|NA
CASSFERGSWFF
TGTGCCAGCAGCTTCGAGCGGGGATCATGGTTCTTC
>NA|TRBV5-1|TRBJ2-7|NA
CASREQSYEQYF
TGCGCCAGCAGAGAGCAGAGCTACGAGCAGTACTTC
>TRBD1|TRBV6-1|TRBJ2-6|NA
CASSEAGQGHSGANVLTF
TGTGCCAGCAGTGAAGCGGGACAGGGGCACTCTGGGGCCAACGTCCTGACTTTC
>TRBD2|TRBV4-2|TRBJ2-4|NA
CASSQEGGPVKNIQYF
TGTGCCAGCAGCCAAGAGGGAGGGCCGGTCAAAAACATTCAGTACTTC
>TRBD1|TRBV7-9|TRBJ1-2|few
CASSEGQSYGYTF
TGTGCCAGCAGCGAGGGACAGAGCTATGGCTACACCTTC
>TRBD2|TRBV19|TRBJ2-1|NA
CASRSGTSGNNEQFF
TGTGCCAGTAGATCCGGGACTAGCGGTAACAATGAGCAGTTCTTC
>NA|TRBV5-1|TRBJ2-7|NA
CASGRDTYEQYF
TGCGCCAGCGGCCGGGACACCTACGAGCAGTACTTC
>NA|TRBV7-9|TRBJ1-5|NA
CASSLAGQPQHF
TGTGCCAGCAGCTTAGCTGGTCAGCCCCAGCATTTT
>NA|TRBV15|TRBJ1-4|NA
CATSREGDGGLFF
TGTGCCACCAGCAGAGAGGGGGATGGGGGGCTGTTTTTT
>TRBD2|TRBV2|TRBJ2-5|few
CASIGLAGAPGETQYF
TGTGCCAGCATCGGACTAGCGGGAGCCCCCGGAGAGACCCAGTACTTC
>NA|TRBV7-2|TRBJ2-2|NA
CASSLGQGWPGELFF
TGTGCCAGCAGCTTAGGGCAGGGATGGCCCGGGGAGCTGTTTTTT
>TRBD1|TRBV6-5|TRBJ2-2|few
CASSYRDRGSGELFF
TGTGCCAGCAGTTACCGGGACAGGGGTTCCGGGGAGCTGTTTTTT
>NA|TRBV2|TRBJ1-5|NA
CASSVGQPFPQHF
TGTGCCAGCAGTGTGGGACAACCCTTTCCCCAGCATTTT
>NA|TRBV7-2|TRBJ1-3|NA
CASSLSPTGGNTIYF
TGTGCCAGCAGCTTATCGCCGACAGGTGGAAACACCATATATTTT
>NA|TRBV29-1|TRBJ2-1|NA
CSVARTAQNNEQFF
TGCAGCGTCGCTAGGACAGCTCAAAACAATGAGCAGTTCTTC
>NA|TRBV19|TRBJ1-5|few
CASRIGKISNQPQHF
TGTGCCAGTAGAATAGGGAAAATTAGCAATCAGCCCCAGCATTTT
>NA|TRBV15|TRBJ1-2|few
CATSREGRGVDYGYTF
TGTGCCACCAGCAGAGAGGGCAGGGGCGTCGACTATGGCTACACCTTC
>NA|TRBV28|TRBJ1-1|NA
CASSASLTEAFF
TGTGCCAGCAGTGCCTCTTTAACTGAAGCTTTCTTT
>TRBD1|TRBV18|TRBJ1-2|NA
CASSLDRNYGYTF
TGTGCCAGCTCACTGGACAGGAACTATGGCTACACCTTC
>TRBD1|TRBV19|TRBJ2-1|few
CASSVQGAGEQFF
TGTGCCAGTAGTGTACAGGGGGCCGGCGAGCAGTTCTTC
>TRBD2|TRBV10-3|TRBJ2-5|NA
CAVRGGLKETQYF
TGTGCCGTACGCGGGGGGTTAAAAGAGACCCAGTACTTC